A single sample gave rise to the 28 T cell receptor beta chains below, sequenced in a study of CD8+ T cells in alopecia areata. RNA extraction was followed by reverse transcription into cDNA, which acted as the sequencing template. Sequencing used immunoSEQ multiplex PCR; TCRdb keeps in-frame clones, though not all of them. The sample yields tens of thousands of clones, about half seen once. Treatment here: oral pan-JAK inhibitor, 5-10 mg twice daily. Sample: CD8+ T cells sorted from blood, taken at approximately week 36, from a patient treated with tofacitinib. The receptors shown here come from a human donor with alopecia areata.

The chain links TRBV2 to TRBJ1-2; 9 positions agree with TRBD1. This CDR3 spans 17 amino acids. With 4 bases clipped from V and 5 bases from J, the junction kept 14 bases outside the gene matches. The germline CDR1 and CDR2 sequences are SNHLY and FYNNEI. This CDR3 reads CASSGGQGPLRNYGYTF. The CDR3 nucleotides read TGTGCCAGCAGTGGAGGACAGGGGCCTTTGCGGAATTATGGCTACACCTTC.

The V call is TRBV30, the J call TRBJ2-7, with D unresolved. The CDR3 is made up of 13 amino acids. Trimming took 0 bases from V and 4 from J, leaving 10 bases between them. CDR1 and CDR2 (germline): GTSNPN, SVGIG (reference sequence). CDR3 nucleotide sequence: TGTGCCTGGAGTGTAGGGCAAGCTTACGAGCAGTACTTC. This gives the protein CAWSVGQAYEQYF.

This clone was recorded a few times. The chain has TRBV27 and TRBJ2-7, with TRBD1 matching over 7 bases. The V gene end was trimmed by 2 bases and the J gene end by 6 bases; junction bases not matched to a gene: 7. The CDR3 totals 14 residues. CDR1 is MNHEY, CDR2 SMNVEV, per germline (reference sequence). The CDR3 bases are TGTGCCAGCAGTTTACGCCGACAGGGCTTCGAGCAGTACTTC. As protein: CASSLRRQGFEQYF.

This clone occurred once. The chain couples TRBV9 to TRBJ1-1; D is undetermined. The CDR3 runs to 13 residues. The V end was cut by 2 bases, the J end by 1 base, with 6 bases between. Germline V lookup: CDR1 SGDLS, CDR2 YYNGEE. The CDR3 reads CASSVTQNTEAFF. The CDR3 DNA reads TGTGCCAGCAGCGTCACACAGAACACTGAAGCTTTCTTT.

The chain uses TRBV29-1 and TRBJ2-3; perhaps D is TRBD1 or TRBD2 (5 bases each). Deletions cut 4 bases from V and 11 bases from J, with 13 bases between. Germline loops: CDR1 SQVTM, CDR2 ANQGSEA. CDR3 size: 11 residues. In nucleotides, the CDR3 is TGCAGCGTTGGGGTGGGGGACCAGCAGTATTTT. Its protein product is CSVGVGDQQYF.

This clone was found a few times. V gene TRBV4-1 combines with J gene TRBJ2-5; D gene uncertain. With 0 bases removed from V and 4 bases from J, the gap between germline ends came to 3 bases. Germline-derived CDR1 and CDR2 are MGHRA and YSYEKL. CDR3 size: 12 residues. The CDR3 nucleotides read TGCGCCAGCAGCCAAGATTCAGAGACCCAGTACTTC. Translating it yields CASSQDSETQYF.

The chain links TRBV28 to TRBJ2-7; D remains ambiguous. Germline V lookup: CDR1 MDHEN, CDR2 SYDVKM. V lost 3 bases and J 2 bases, leaving 2 bases between the germline ends. The CDR3 sequence is 11 residues long. The CDR3 spells CASSLAYEQYF. CDR3 bases: TGTGCCAGCAGTTTGGCCTACGAGCAGTACTTC.

The chain links TRBV30 to TRBJ2-1; tentative D call: TRBD1 (6 bases). The CDR3 is 12 amino acids. Germline values: CDR1 GTSNPN, CDR2 SVGIG (reference sequence). V was trimmed by 2 bases and J by 10 bases, leaving 12 bases between them. This CDR3 is CAWSSNDREQFF. For the CDR3, the DNA is TGTGCCTGGAGTTCTAATGACAGGGAGCAGTTCTTC.

This clone was observed once. The rearrangement joins TRBV7-9 to TRBJ2-2, with 9 nucleotides matching TRBD1. This CDR3 spans 14 amino acids. J gave up 5 bases and V 4 bases, and 2 bases lay outside the gene matches. Per the germline V gene, CDR1 is SEHNR and CDR2 is FQNEAQ (reference sequence). CDR3 sequence reads: CASSSTGGTGELFF. Written as DNA, the CDR3 is TGTGCCAGCAGCTCGACAGGGGGGACCGGGGAGCTGTTTTTT. Full variable domain (outside the CDR3, taken from reference TRBV7-9 and TRBJ2-2): DTGVSQNPRHKITKRGQNVTFRCDPISEHNRLYWYRQTLGQGPEFLTYFQNEAQLEKSRLLSDRFSAERPKGSFSTLEIQRTEQGDSAMYLCASSSTGGTGELFFGEGSRLTVL.

CDR3 residues: CASSRRPGELFF. CDR3 in DNA: TGTGCCAGCAGCCGGAGGCCGGGGGAGCTGTTTTTT. The chain recombines TRBV7-9 with TRBJ2-2; possibly TRBD2 for D (5 bases). The CDR3 runs to 12 residues. Deletions cut 5 bases from V and 8 bases from J, with 9 bases between. Germline V CDR1 and CDR2: SEHNR, FQNEAQ (reference sequence).

This clone occurred a few times. The chain employs TRBV6-5 and TRBJ2-4, with unresolved D. The V gene lost 5 bases and the J gene lost 0 bases, with 11 bases spanning the gap. CDR3 length: 15 residues. Looked up from germline, CDR1 is MNHEY and CDR2 is SVGAGI. CDR3 nucleotides: TGTGCCAGCAGTCCTCCCCCTGCAGCCAAAAACATTCAGTACTTC. It codes for CASSPPPAAKNIQYF.

There are a few counts of this clone. The gene calls are TRBV7-2 and TRBJ2-7, with D tentatively TRBD1 (5 bases). This CDR3 comprises 14 residues. The V gene's germline CDR1 is SGHTA and CDR2 FQGNSA. V was pared by 3 bases and J by 2 bases, with 11 bases between. CDR3 in DNA: TGTGCCAGCAGCTTGGGAACAGGACCCTACGAGCAGTACTTC. It codes for CASSLGTGPYEQYF.

This sequence joins TRBV27 and TRBJ2-2; D perhaps matches TRBD1 (6 bases). Germline values: CDR1 MNHEY, CDR2 SMNVEV (reference sequence). This CDR3 has 11 residues. V lost 5 bases and J 9 bases, leaving 7 bases between the germline ends. Here the CDR3 DNA reads TGTGCCAGCAGTGGGGGCCGGGAGCTGTTTTTT. This codes for CASSGGRELFF.

In this sample, this clone turned up a few times. The gene calls are TRBV27 and TRBJ2-2; D remains ambiguous. CDR1 and CDR2 from the germline V gene are MNHEY and SMNVEV (reference sequence). The germline V and J ends were trimmed by 5 bases and 4 bases, with 5 bases remaining between them. The CDR3 is 12 amino acids. The CDR3 loop is CASSPSTGELFF. Written as DNA, the CDR3 is TGTGCCAGCAGTCCTAGCACCGGGGAGCTGTTTTTT.

The rearrangement links TRBV25-1 to TRBJ2-5; 8 nucleotides line up with TRBD2. The CDR3 is 14 residues long. J was trimmed by 4 bases and V by 3 bases; bases with no gene match: 4. Germline CDR1 MGHDK, CDR2 SYGVNS. The CDR3 reads CASSETGRVETQYF. CDR3 nucleotide sequence: TGTGCCAGCAGTGAGACCGGGAGGGTAGAGACCCAGTACTTC. The variable domain in full, completed from reference TRBV25-1 and TRBJ2-5, reads EADIYQTPRYLVIGTGKKITLECSQTMGHDKMYWYQQDPGMELHLIHYSYGVNSTEKGDLSSESTVSRIRTEHFPLTLESARPSHTSQYLCASSETGRVETQYFGPGTRLLVL.

This clone was counted a few times. The chain joins TRBV25-1 to TRBJ2-6; no definite D call. Trimming removed 8 bases at V and 2 bases at J, with 4 bases between. Per germline, CDR1 MGHDK and CDR2 SYGVNS. The CDR3 length is 12 residues. CDR3 bases: TGTGCCAGCGGGCCTGGGGCCAACGTCCTGACTTTC. Translation gives CASGPGANVLTF. Using reference TRBV25-1 and TRBJ2-6 for the parts outside the CDR3, the full variable domain is EADIYQTPRYLVIGTGKKITLECSQTMGHDKMYWYQQDPGMELHLIHYSYGVNSTEKGDLSSESTVSRIRTEHFPLTLESARPSHTSQYLCASGPGANVLTFGAGSRLTVL.

In this sample, this clone turned up once. The genes are TRBV5-6 and TRBJ2-2, with 7 positions matching TRBD2. The CDR3 is 15 amino acids. Germline CDR1 and CDR2: SGHDT and YYEEEE. The ends lost 0 bases at V and 7 bases at J; junction bases unmatched: 6. CDR3: CASSLGREQVGELFF. DNA for the CDR3: TGTGCCAGCAGCTTGGGGCGGGAGCAGGTCGGGGAGCTGTTTTTT.

This clone has a handful of counts. The J gene is TRBJ2-3, the V gene TRBV29-1; D is unresolved. Germline CDR1 SQVTM, CDR2 ANQGSEA. V was trimmed by 4 bases and J by 2 bases, leaving 1 base between them. The CDR3 is 10 amino acids. DNA of the CDR3: TGCAGCGTTGCCACAGATACGCAGTATTTT. Translated: CSVATDTQYF.

The chain recombines TRBV7-2 with TRBJ2-7, with TRBD1 identical over 8 bases. The CDR3 is 15 residues long. V was clipped by 2 bases and J by 5 bases; unmatched bases: 8. In germline, CDR1 is SGHTA, CDR2 FQGNSA. CDR3: CASSLTAGGLDEQYF. The DNA for the CDR3 is TGTGCCAGCAGCTTAACGGCAGGGGGCTTGGACGAGCAGTACTTC.

This clone occurred a few times. This rearrangement joins TRBV7-6 to TRBJ2-2; D unclear. Germline V lookup: CDR1 SGHVS, CDR2 FNYEAQ. The V end lost 6 bases, the J end lost 7 bases, and 9 bases lay between the germline ends. The CDR3 extends over 12 amino acids. The CDR3 region is CASSGLDGELFF. The DNA for the CDR3 is TGTGCCAGCAGTGGGTTAGACGGGGAGCTGTTTTTT.

As DNA, the CDR3 is TGCAGCGTTGAGGTGAGGTCGGGACTAGTGTACGGTGAGCAGTTCTTC. It translates to CSVEVRSGLVYGEQFF. The rearrangement links TRBV29-1 to TRBJ2-1; 8 bases are shared with TRBD2. Germline CDR1 and CDR2: SQVTM and ANQGSEA. Trimming took 3 bases from V and 9 from J; bases not matched to a gene: 16. The CDR3 length is 16 residues.

The V gene is TRBV2, the J gene TRBJ2-5; D is perhaps TRBD2 (6 bases). The better agreement between TRBJ2-7 and the DNA end casts doubt on the J call. Germline V gene data show CDR1 as SNHLY and CDR2 as FYNNEI. This CDR3 comprises 14 residues. CDR3: CASSASAGPYEQYF. The CDR3 coding sequence is TGTGCCAGCAGTGCATCAGCGGGCCCCTACGAGCAGTACTTC.

This clone was observed a few times. The chain couples TRBV6-5 to TRBJ2-5; D gene ambiguous. V was clipped by 8 bases and J by 6 bases, with 16 bases between them. The CDR3 consists of 13 residues. From germline, CDR1 is MNHEY and CDR2 SVGAGI. CDR3 DNA sequence: TGTGCCAGCGCCCCTTCCTACGGACAGACCCAGTACTTC. Amino acids: CASAPSYGQTQYF.

CDR3 residues: CASSLELATRDEQFF. CDR3 in DNA: TGCGCCAGCAGCCTCGAACTGGCCACGAGGGATGAGCAGTTCTTC. J is TRBJ2-1 and V is TRBV4-1; maybe TRBD2 (5 bases). Per the germline V gene, CDR1 is MGHRA and CDR2 is YSYEKL. This CDR3 comprises 15 residues. The V gene lost 4 bases and the J gene lost 8 bases, with 18 bases spanning the gap.

CDR3 DNA: TGTGCCAGCAGTCCAAAAATCAGTAACACTGAAGCTTTCTTT. Translated: CASSPKISNTEAFF. The chain recombines TRBV28 with TRBJ1-1; D not resolved. Trimming left V 5 bases short and J 2 bases short, with 12 bases between. This CDR3 region has 14 residues. Per the germline V gene, CDR1 is MDHEN and CDR2 is SYDVKM. The full variable domain, in which reference TRBV28 and TRBJ1-1 provide the parts outside the CDR3, is DVKVTQSSRYLVKRTGEKVFLECVQDMDHENMFWYRQDPGLGLRLIYFSYDVKMKEKGDIPEGYSVSREKKERFSLILESASTNQTSMYLCASSPKISNTEAFFGQGTRLTVV.

The table lists this clone with a few counts. The V call is TRBV2, the J call TRBJ2-7; D unclear. The CDR3 covers 10 residues. Germline CDR1 reads SNHLY; CDR2 reads FYNNEI. V lost 3 bases and J 6 bases, leaving 3 bases between the germline ends. The CDR3 sequence is CASSDPEQYF. The CDR3 region has the DNA TGTGCCAGCAGTGATCCCGAGCAGTACTTC.

In DNA, the CDR3 is TGTGCCAGCAGCGCCGGGACTAGCGGGCCAAATGAGCAGTTCTTC. The encoded protein is CASSAGTSGPNEQFF. V and J are TRBV9 and TRBJ2-1; 12 bases line up with TRBD2. The CDR3 has 15 residues. V gave up 3 bases and J gave up 7 bases; unmatched junction bases: 5. CDR1 is SGDLS and CDR2 is YYNGEE in the germline V gene.

This clone has a handful of counts. The chain couples TRBV6-1 to TRBJ1-1; D ambiguous. This CDR3 is built from 13 residues. V lost 5 bases, J lost 4 bases, and 11 bases lay in between. From germline, CDR1 is MNHNS and CDR2 SASEGT. The chain's CDR3 is CASSSPSRTEAFF. The CDR3 nucleotides read TGTGCCAGCAGTTCACCATCCCGCACTGAAGCTTTCTTT.